This is a list of T cell receptor beta chains from one sample in a study of somatic mutations in cytotoxic T cells in rheumatoid arthritis. Measured with immunoSEQ multiplex PCR; TCRdb has only the in-frame clones, and not every one. This sample carries 11,000 or so clones, approximately 69% of them seen once, and the ten largest clones take about 10%. Sequenced material: CD8+ T cells sorted from blood. These receptors were taken from a man between 70 and 80 years old in good health. CDR3s include the opening cysteine and the closing phenylalanine or tryptophan. A D gene is named only where the DNA matches it firmly. Clone size, where shown, is once, few, many, or a class for clones that have expanded.

d_call clone_size j_call v_call cdr3_nt cdr3_aa
TRBD1 . TRBJ1-5 TRBV6-5 TGTGCCAGCAGGAAAACAGGGGGCAATCAGCCCCAGCATTTT CASRKTGGNQPQHF
. . TRBJ2-6 TRBV5-3 TGTGCCAGAAGCTTTTCGTTCAGGGCCGGGGTCATGGGCTCTGGGGCCAACGTCCTGACTTTC CARSFSFRAGVMGSGANVLTF
TRBD1 . TRBJ2-1 TRBV6-5 TGTGCCAGCAGTTATGGGCAGGGGGTGTATGAGCAGTTCTTC CASSYGQGVYEQFF
. . TRBJ1-1 TRBV6-5 TGTGCCAGCAGTTGGCTGGGGGACACTGAAGCTTTCTTT CASSWLGDTEAFF
TRBD2 . TRBJ2-5 TRBV6-1 TGTGCCAGCAGTGAACTAGCGGGGGGGCCAGAGACCCAGTACTTC CASSELAGGPETQYF
. once TRBJ2-3 TRBV6-5 TGTGCCAGCAGTTACTCGAGGTCAGGCACAGATACGCAGTATTTT CASSYSRSGTDTQYF
TRBD1 . TRBJ2-7 TRBV18 TGTGCCAGCTCACCTGGACAGGCCAACTACGAGCAGTACTTC CASSPGQANYEQYF
. . TRBJ1-1 TRBV5-6 TGTGCCAGCAGCTTGTTAGGGGGTAACACTGAAGCTTTCTTT CASSLLGGNTEAFF
. . TRBJ2-5 TRBV4-1 TGCGCCAGCAGCCAAAGGGGGGGCAGGGAACAAGAGACCCAGTACTTC CASSQRGGREQETQYF
. . TRBJ2-1 TRBV13 TGTGCCAGCAGCTTCTTAGGTATGATCGAGTCGATCTTC CASSFLGMIESIF
TRBD2 . TRBJ2-3 TRBV28 TGTGCCAGCAGCTTTTTGAGCGGGATTGAAGCAGATACGCAGTATTTT CASSFLSGIEADTQYF
. few TRBJ2-7 TRBV27 TGTGCCAGCAGTTTATCTGGAGACAGCTTCTACGAGCAGTACTTC CASSLSGDSFYEQYF
. . TRBJ1-1 TRBV7-9 TGTGCCAGCAGCTTTCCCCAGGGAGGAGTTAACACTGAAGCTTTCTTT CASSFPQGGVNTEAFF
TRBD1 . TRBJ1-5 TRBV19 TGTGCCAGTAAAAACAGGGGGTATAGCAATCAGCCCCAGCATTTT CASKNRGYSNQPQHF
. . TRBJ1-1 TRBV6-4 TGTGCCAGCAGTGACAGGAGCAACACTGAAGCTTTCTTT CASSDRSNTEAFF
. once TRBJ1-3 TRBV6-1 TGTGCCAGCAGTGAAAGCCCGGGGACCGGAAACACCATATATTTT CASSESPGTGNTIYF
. . TRBJ1-2 TRBV6-5 TGTGCCAGCAGTTACTCGGCGAGCACCTATGGCTACACCTTC CASSYSASTYGYTF